Each of the 23 T cell receptor beta chains below was sequenced from the same sample in a study of control samples from healthy donors and cancer patients. TCRdb's copy holds only in-frame clones and misses some; the assay was immunoSEQ multiplex PCR. This table has 91,000 or so clones, more than 85% appearing once. The sequencing input was blood. The receptors were sampled from a woman in her 30s in good health.

The rearrangement joins TRBV5-1 to TRBJ1-1; D may be TRBD1 (5 bases). Trimming removed 1 base at V and 1 base at J, with 20 bases between. This CDR3 has 18 residues. Per germline, CDR1 SGHRS and CDR2 YFSETQ. The CDR3 spells CASSLWKAVGVENTEAFF. The CDR3 DNA sequence: TGCGCCAGCAGCTTGTGGAAGGCCGTGGGGGTGGAGAACACTGAAGCTTTCTTT.

The chain couples TRBV12-3 or TRBV12-4 to TRBJ2-2; the D is unclear. There are 11 residues in the CDR3. Trimming cost V 7 bases and J 4 bases, with 4 bases left between them. This CDR3 reads CASTRTGELFF. The CDR3 DNA reads as TGTGCCAGCACTCGCACCGGGGAGCTGTTTTTT.

The chain carries TRBV19 and TRBJ2-3, with a possible D match to TRBD1 (6 bases). The V end lost 9 bases, the J end lost 1 base, and 20 bases lay between the germline ends. Per the germline V gene, CDR1 is LNHDA and CDR2 is SQIVND (reference sequence). This CDR3 comprises 16 residues. The CDR3 DNA reads TGTGCCAGCCGACCGACCCGGGACAAGGGCACAGATACGCAGTATTTT. It translates to CASRPTRDKGTDTQYF.

The chain joins TRBV2 to TRBJ2-7, with D hard to call. V lost 10 bases to trimming and J lost 1 base, with 8 bases between them. The CDR3 has 11 amino acids. Germline V lookup: CDR1 SNHLY, CDR2 FYNNEI. CDR3 region: CAITDSYEQYF. The CDR3 bases are TGTGCCATTACGGATTCCTACGAGCAGTACTTC.

This clone was found once. The V call is TRBV11-1, the J call TRBJ2-5; 9 bases agree with TRBD2. J lost 5 bases, V lost 3 bases, and 10 bases had no gene match. The germline V gene has CDR1 SGHAT and CDR2 FQDESV (reference sequence). This CDR3 comprises 16 residues. In DNA, the CDR3 is TGTGCCAGCAGCTTCCGCGGGAGGGCCCCGGGGGAGACCCAGTACTTC. Protein product: CASSFRGRAPGETQYF.

The V gene is TRBV3-1 (or the pseudogene TRBV3-2), the J gene TRBJ1-5; 10 nucleotides agree with TRBD1. V gave up 4 bases and J gave up 2 bases; unmatched junction bases: 2. Germline-derived CDR1 and CDR2 are LGHDT and YNNKEL (reference sequence). This CDR3 has 15 residues. CDR3 nucleotides: TGTGCCAGCAGCCCCGGACAGGGGGGCAATCAGCCCCAGCATTTT. Protein sequence: CASSPGQGGNQPQHF.

The rearrangement uses TRBV9 and TRBJ1-2; 7 bases fit TRBD1. The CDR3 has 14 residues. V shed 0 bases, J shed 8 bases, and the junction held 7 bases outside the gene matches. Looked up from germline, CDR1 is SGDLS and CDR2 is YYNGEE. The CDR3 spells CASSVESRGEGYTF. The DNA for the CDR3 is TGTGCCAGCAGCGTAGAGTCCAGGGGGGAAGGCTACACCTTC.

The chain joins TRBV29-1 to TRBJ1-1; possible D gene TRBD1, 6 bases. Germline CDR1 reads SQVTM; CDR2 reads ANQGSEA. CDR3 length: 12 amino acids. V was shortened by 5 bases and J by 3 bases, with 10 bases between the two germline ends. The CDR3 nucleotides read TGCAGCGTTACGGACAGATACACTGAAGCTTTCTTT. Encoded protein: CSVTDRYTEAFF.

The V gene is TRBV28, the J gene TRBJ1-4; D not resolved. The CDR3 runs to 15 residues. Germline loops: CDR1 MDHEN, CDR2 SYDVKM. V dropped 5 bases and J dropped 0 bases, with 10 bases sitting between them. The CDR3 region is CASSISYATNEKLFF. In DNA form, the CDR3 reads TGTGCCAGCAGTATCAGCTATGCAACTAATGAAAAACTGTTTTTT.

This sequence joins TRBV10-3 and TRBJ2-7; perhaps TRBD2 as D (6 bases). Trimming took 8 bases from V and 0 from J, leaving 11 bases between them. The CDR3 runs to 13 residues. Germline loops: CDR1 ENHRY, CDR2 SYGVKD. The CDR3 reads CAIGTLSSYEQYF. The DNA of the CDR3 is TGTGCCATCGGGACTCTCAGCTCCTACGAGCAGTACTTC.

CDR3 bases: TGTGCCAGCAGTTACTCCGGCAGAGATTCACCCCTCCACTTT. Translation gives CASSYSGRDSPLHF. The rearrangement uses TRBV6-5 and TRBJ1-6, with D unresolved. The CDR3 totals 14 residues. V lost 0 bases and J 8 bases, leaving 8 bases between the germline ends. CDR1 and CDR2 (germline): MNHEY, SVGAGI.

The genes are TRBV7-2 and TRBJ2-7; tentative D call: TRBD1 (5 bases). CDR1 is SGHTA, CDR2 FQGNSA, per germline. V lost 3 bases and J 0 bases, leaving 9 bases between the germline ends. The CDR3 is 14 residues long. In nucleotides, the CDR3 is TGTGCCAGCAGCTTCGACAGTACCTCCTACGAGCAGTACTTC. Its translation: CASSFDSTSYEQYF.

The chain couples TRBV29-1 to TRBJ1-4; no reliable D call. Germline V gene sequence: CDR1 SQVTM, CDR2 ANQGSEA. The ends were cut back, 1 base at V and 4 bases at J, with 10 bases in the middle. The CDR3 has 14 amino acids. The chain's CDR3 is CSVEGTSDNEKLFF. In DNA form, the CDR3 reads TGCAGCGTTGAAGGGACCTCGGATAATGAAAAACTGTTTTTT.

The chain has TRBV10-1 and TRBJ1-5; no firm D call. Trimming stripped 0 bases from V and 2 bases from J, with 8 bases between. CDR3 length equals 15 residues. Germline V gene sequence: CDR1 WNHNN, CDR2 SYGVQD (reference sequence). In DNA, the CDR3 is TGCGCCAGCAGTGAGTCAGTGAGGGGCAATCAGCCCCAGCATTTT. It codes for CASSESVRGNQPQHF.

The rearrangement links TRBV5-5 to TRBJ2-1, with D unresolved. The CDR3 length is 15 residues. Germline V gene data show CDR1 as SGHKS and CDR2 as YYEKEE (reference sequence). Trimming shortened V by 4 bases and J by 0 bases, and 11 bases separated the two germline ends. The CDR3 loop is CASSPRGSSYNEQFF. In nucleotides, the CDR3 is TGTGCCAGCAGCCCACGAGGATCCTCCTACAATGAGCAGTTCTTC. The full variable domain, rest sourced from reference TRBV5-5 and TRBJ2-1, is DAGVTQSPTHLIKTRGQQVTLRCSPISGHKSVSWYQQVLGQGPQFIFQYYEKEERGRGNFPDRFSARQFPNYSSELNVNALLLGDSALYLCASSPRGSSYNEQFFGPGTRLTVL.

The CDR3 region has the DNA TGTGCCAGCAGCCCTCGTGGACCCATTTACTATGGCTACACCTTC. Protein sequence: CASSPRGPIYYGYTF. The chain employs TRBV7-8 and TRBJ1-2, with no clear D. In germline, CDR1 is SGHVS, CDR2 FQNEAQ. V was trimmed by 5 bases and J by 3 bases, leaving 16 bases between them. The CDR3 runs 15 residues.

The V gene is TRBV9, the J gene TRBJ1-1; the D is unclear. In germline, CDR1 is SGDLS, CDR2 YYNGEE. V was cut by 0 bases and J by 1 base, with 13 bases left in between. The CDR3 has 16 amino acids. CDR3 in amino acids: CASSVVGGSRNTEAFF. As DNA, the CDR3 is TGTGCCAGCAGCGTAGTTGGCGGAAGTAGGAACACTGAAGCTTTCTTT.

V is TRBV7-6 and J is TRBJ1-2; D not certain. Germline CDR1 is SGHVS and CDR2 is FNYEAQ. The V gene lost 5 bases and the J gene lost 12 bases, with 22 bases spanning the gap. The CDR3 length is 14 residues. CDR3: CASSPGEVDLLDTF. As DNA, the CDR3 is TGTGCCAGCAGCCCTGGGGAGGTGGACCTTTTGGACACCTTC.

The V and J genes are TRBV20-1 and TRBJ2-1, with D uncertain. Germline CDR1 is DFQATT and CDR2 is SNEGSKA (reference sequence). V lost 5 bases and J lost 2, with 4 bases in between. CDR3 length: 11 residues. CDR3 region: CSARPYNEQFF. CDR3 sequence (DNA): TGCAGTGCTCGCCCCTACAATGAGCAGTTCTTC.

The rearrangement links TRBV5-1 to TRBJ2-3, with TRBD2 matching 7 bases. Germline CDR1 is SGHRS and CDR2 is YFSETQ. The CDR3 is 15 amino acids. The ends lost 3 bases at V and 0 bases at J; junction bases unmatched: 4. CDR3: CASSYSSGSTDTQYF. The DNA of the CDR3 is TGCGCCAGCAGCTACTCTAGCGGCAGCACAGATACGCAGTATTTT.

This chain links TRBV11-2 with TRBJ2-1, with D possibly being TRBD2 (5 bases). This CDR3 contains 12 residues. The V and J ends lost 2 bases and 9 bases respectively, with 8 bases between them. CDR1 and CDR2 (germline): SGHAT, FQNNGV. CDR3 coding DNA: TGTGCCAGCAGCTTAAGCGGCCCTGAGCAGTTCTTC. Its protein product is CASSLSGPEQFF.

The chain uses TRBV14 and TRBJ1-3; unclear D gene. V was trimmed by 3 bases and J by 0 bases, leaving 9 bases between them. CDR3 length: 15 residues. Germline V lookup: CDR1 SGHDN, CDR2 FVKESK. Here the CDR3 reads CASSHPASSGNTIYF. The CDR3 bases are TGTGCCAGCAGCCATCCGGCGAGCTCTGGAAACACCATATATTTT.

CDR3 DNA: TGTGCCAGTAGTATAGCCCGCAGTCAAGATACGCAGTATTTT. Protein: CASSIARSQDTQYF. The V call is TRBV19, the J call TRBJ2-3, with no clear D. Looked up from germline, CDR1 is LNHDA and CDR2 is SQIVND (reference sequence). The CDR3 has 14 amino acids. The V gene lost 1 base and the J gene lost 5 bases, with 10 bases spanning the gap.